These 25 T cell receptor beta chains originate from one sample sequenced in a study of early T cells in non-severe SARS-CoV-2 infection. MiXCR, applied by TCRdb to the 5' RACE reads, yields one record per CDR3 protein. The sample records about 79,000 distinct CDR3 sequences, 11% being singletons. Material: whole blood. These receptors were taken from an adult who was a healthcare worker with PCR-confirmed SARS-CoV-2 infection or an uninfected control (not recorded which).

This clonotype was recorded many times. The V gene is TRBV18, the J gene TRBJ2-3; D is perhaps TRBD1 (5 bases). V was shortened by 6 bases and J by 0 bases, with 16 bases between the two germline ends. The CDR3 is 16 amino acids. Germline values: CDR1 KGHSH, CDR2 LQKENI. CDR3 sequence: CASSLYQGPSTDTQYF. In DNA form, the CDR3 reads TGTGCCAGCTCCCTATACCAGGGTCCCAGCACAGATACGCAGTATTTT. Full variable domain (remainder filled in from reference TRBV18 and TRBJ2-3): NAGVMQNPRHLVRRRGQEARLRCSPMKGHSHVYWYRQLPEEGLKFMVYLQKENIIDESGMPKERFSAEFPKEGPSILRIQQVVRGDSAAYFCASSLYQGPSTDTQYFGPGTRLTVL.

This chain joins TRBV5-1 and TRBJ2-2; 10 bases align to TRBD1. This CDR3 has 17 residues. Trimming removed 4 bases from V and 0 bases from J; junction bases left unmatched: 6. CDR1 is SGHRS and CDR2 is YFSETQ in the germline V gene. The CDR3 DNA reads TGCGCCAGCAGCAGGATGACAGGGGGCGCGAACACCGGGGAGCTGTTTTTT. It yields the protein CASSRMTGGANTGELFF.

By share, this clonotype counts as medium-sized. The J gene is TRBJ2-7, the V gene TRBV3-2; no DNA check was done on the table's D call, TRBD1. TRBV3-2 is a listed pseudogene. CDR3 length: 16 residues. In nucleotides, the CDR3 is TGTGCCAGCAGGGAGAAAGGACAGGGGGGGATCTACGAGCAGTACTTC. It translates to CASREKGQGGIYEQYF.

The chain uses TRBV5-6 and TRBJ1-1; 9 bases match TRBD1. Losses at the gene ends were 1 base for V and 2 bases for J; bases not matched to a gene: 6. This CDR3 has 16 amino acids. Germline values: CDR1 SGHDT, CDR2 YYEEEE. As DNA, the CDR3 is TGTGCCAGCAGCTTGTTCGGGACAGGGACCAACACTGAAGCTTTCTTT. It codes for CASSLFGTGTNTEAFF.

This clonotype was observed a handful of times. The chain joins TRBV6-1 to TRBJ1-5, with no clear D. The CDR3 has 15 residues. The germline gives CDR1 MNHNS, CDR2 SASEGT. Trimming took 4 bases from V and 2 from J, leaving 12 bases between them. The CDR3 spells CASSGVGGGNQPQHF. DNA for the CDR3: TGTGCCAGCAGTGGGGTGGGAGGAGGCAATCAGCCCCAGCATTTT.

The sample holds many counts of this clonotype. The CDR3 reads CAWSATGGEQYF. DNA for the CDR3: TGTGCCTGGAGCGCGACAGGGGGCGAGCAGTACTTC. This chain joins TRBV30 and TRBJ2-7; 9 bases are a match to TRBD1. Looked up from germline, CDR1 is GTSNPN and CDR2 is SVGIG (reference sequence). CDR3 length: 12 amino acids. Trimming cost V 3 bases and J 6 bases; bases outside gene matches: 3.

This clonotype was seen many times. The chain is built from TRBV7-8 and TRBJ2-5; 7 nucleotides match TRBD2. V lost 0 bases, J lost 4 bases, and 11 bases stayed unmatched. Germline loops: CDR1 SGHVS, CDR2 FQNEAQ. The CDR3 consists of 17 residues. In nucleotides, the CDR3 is TGTGCCAGCAGCTTAGCAGCCCGCGGGGGTAGGGGAGAGACCCAGTACTTC. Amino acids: CASSLAARGGRGETQYF.

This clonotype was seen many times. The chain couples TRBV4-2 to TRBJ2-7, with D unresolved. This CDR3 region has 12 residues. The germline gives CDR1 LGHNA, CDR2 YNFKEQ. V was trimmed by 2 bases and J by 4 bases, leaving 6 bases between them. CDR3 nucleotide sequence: TGTGCCAGCAGCCAATCAGGATACGAGCAGTACTTC. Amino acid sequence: CASSQSGYEQYF.

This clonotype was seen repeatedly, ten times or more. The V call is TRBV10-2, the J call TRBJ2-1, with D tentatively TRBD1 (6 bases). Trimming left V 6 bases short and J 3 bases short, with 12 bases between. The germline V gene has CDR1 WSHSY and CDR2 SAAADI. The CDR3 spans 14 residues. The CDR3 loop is CASRDRSGYNEQFF. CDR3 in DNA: TGCGCCAGCAGGGACAGATCGGGCTACAATGAGCAGTTCTTC.

The CDR3 protein is CASSRDGLNTEAFF. Here the CDR3 DNA reads TGTGCCAGCAGCAGGGACGGTCTGAACACTGAAGCTTTCTTT. The chain couples TRBV6-2 or TRBV6-3 to TRBJ1-1; a possible D gene is TRBD1 (5 bases). Germline values: CDR1 MNHEY, CDR2 SVGEGT. Trimming cost V 6 bases and J 0 bases, with 11 bases left between them. The CDR3 has 14 amino acids.

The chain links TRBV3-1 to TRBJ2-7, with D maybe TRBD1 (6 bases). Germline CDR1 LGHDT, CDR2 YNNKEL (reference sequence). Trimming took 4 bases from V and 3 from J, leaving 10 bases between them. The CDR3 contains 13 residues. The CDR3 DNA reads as TGTGCCAGCAGCCCCCAGGGGCTCTACGAGCAGTACTTC. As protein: CASSPQGLYEQYF.

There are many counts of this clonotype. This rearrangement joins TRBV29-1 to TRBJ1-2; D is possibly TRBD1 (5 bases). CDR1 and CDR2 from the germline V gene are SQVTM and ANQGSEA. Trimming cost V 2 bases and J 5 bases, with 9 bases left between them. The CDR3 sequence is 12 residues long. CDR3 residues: CSVEWAGYGYTF. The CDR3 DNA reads TGCAGCGTTGAATGGGCAGGGTATGGCTACACCTTC.

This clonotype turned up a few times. CDR3 in DNA: TGTGCCAGCAGCTTAGACCTACTATCCCGGGACAGGGGGGGCAATGAGCAGTTCTTC. It translates to CASSLDLLSRDRGGNEQFF. V is TRBV7-9 and J is TRBJ2-1; TRBD1 agrees at 11 bases. Per germline, CDR1 SEHNR and CDR2 FQNEAQ (reference sequence). V dropped 1 base and J dropped 6; count of bases not matched to a gene: 14. The CDR3 extends over 19 amino acids.

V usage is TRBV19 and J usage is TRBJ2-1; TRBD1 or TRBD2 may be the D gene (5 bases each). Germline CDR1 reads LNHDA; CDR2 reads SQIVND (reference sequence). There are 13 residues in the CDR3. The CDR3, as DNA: TGTGCTTCGGGGCACAGCTCCTACAATGAGCAGTTCTTC. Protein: CASGHSSYNEQFF.

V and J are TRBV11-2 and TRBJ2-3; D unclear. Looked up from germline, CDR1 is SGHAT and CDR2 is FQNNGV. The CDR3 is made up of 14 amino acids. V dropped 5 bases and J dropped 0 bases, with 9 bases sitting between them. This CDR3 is CASSTPISTDTQYF. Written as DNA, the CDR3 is TGTGCCAGCAGCACTCCGATTAGCACAGATACGCAGTATTTT. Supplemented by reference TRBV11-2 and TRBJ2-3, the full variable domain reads EAGVAQSPRYKIIEKRQSVAFWCNPISGHATLYWYQQILGQGPKLLIQFQNNGVVDDSQLPKDRFSAERLKGVDSTLKIQPAKLEDSAVYLCASSTPISTDTQYFGPGTRLTVL.

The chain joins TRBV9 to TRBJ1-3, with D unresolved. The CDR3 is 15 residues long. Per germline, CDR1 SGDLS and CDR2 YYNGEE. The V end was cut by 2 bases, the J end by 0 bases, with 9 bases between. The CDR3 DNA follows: TGTGCCAGCAGCGTCCAGACTGCCTCTGGAAACACCATATATTTT. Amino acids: CASSVQTASGNTIYF.

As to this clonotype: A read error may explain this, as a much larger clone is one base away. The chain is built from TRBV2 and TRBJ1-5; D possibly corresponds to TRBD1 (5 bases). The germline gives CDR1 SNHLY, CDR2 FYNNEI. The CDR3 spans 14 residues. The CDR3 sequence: CVSSAGMENQPQHF. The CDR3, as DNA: TGTGTCAGCAGTGCAGGGATGGAAAATCAGCCCCAGCATTTT.

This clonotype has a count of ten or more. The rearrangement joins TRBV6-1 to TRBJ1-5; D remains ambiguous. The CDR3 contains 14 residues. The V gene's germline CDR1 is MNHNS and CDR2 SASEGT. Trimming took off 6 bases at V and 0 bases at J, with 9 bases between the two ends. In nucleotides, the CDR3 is TGTGCCAGCAGGGATCCTTATAGCAATCAGCCCCAGCATTTT. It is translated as CASRDPYSNQPQHF.

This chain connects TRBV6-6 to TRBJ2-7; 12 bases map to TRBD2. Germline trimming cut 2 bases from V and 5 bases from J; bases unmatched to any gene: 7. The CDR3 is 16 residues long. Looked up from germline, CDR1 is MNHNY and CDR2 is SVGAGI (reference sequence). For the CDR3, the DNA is TGTGCCAGCAGTTACAAGGCTAGCGGGGGGGGCAACGAGCAGTACTTC. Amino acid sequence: CASSYKASGGGNEQYF.

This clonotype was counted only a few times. CDR3 nucleotide sequence: TGTGCCAGCAGCTTAGTAGACAGGGCTCACGAGCAGTACTTC. This translates into CASSLVDRAHEQYF. This rearrangement joins TRBV7-2 to TRBJ2-7, with 7 positions matching TRBD1. Germline trimming cut 1 base from V and 5 bases from J; bases unmatched to any gene: 5. Germline V lookup: CDR1 SGHTA, CDR2 FQGNSA. CDR3 size: 14 residues.

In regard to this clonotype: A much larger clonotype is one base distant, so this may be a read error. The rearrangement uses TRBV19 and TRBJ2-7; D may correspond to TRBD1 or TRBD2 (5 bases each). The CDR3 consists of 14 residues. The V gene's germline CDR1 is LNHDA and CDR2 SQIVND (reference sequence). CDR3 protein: CVSMPGTVSYEQYF. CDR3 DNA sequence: TGTGTCAGTATGCCCGGGACGGTATCCTACGAGCAGTACTTC.

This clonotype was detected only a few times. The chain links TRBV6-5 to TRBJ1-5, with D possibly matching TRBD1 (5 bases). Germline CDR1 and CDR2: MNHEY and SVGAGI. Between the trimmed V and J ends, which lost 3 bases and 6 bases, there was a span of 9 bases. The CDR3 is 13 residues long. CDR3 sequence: CASSYERGQPQHF. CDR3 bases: TGTGCCAGCAGTTATGAAAGGGGTCAGCCCCAGCATTTT.

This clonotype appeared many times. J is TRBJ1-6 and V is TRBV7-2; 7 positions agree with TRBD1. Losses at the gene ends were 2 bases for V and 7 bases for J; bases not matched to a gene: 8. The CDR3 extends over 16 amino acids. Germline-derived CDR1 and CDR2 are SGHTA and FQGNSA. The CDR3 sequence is CASSLRPPQGNSPLHF. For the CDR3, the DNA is TGTGCCAGCAGCTTAAGGCCCCCACAGGGGAATTCACCCCTCCACTTT.

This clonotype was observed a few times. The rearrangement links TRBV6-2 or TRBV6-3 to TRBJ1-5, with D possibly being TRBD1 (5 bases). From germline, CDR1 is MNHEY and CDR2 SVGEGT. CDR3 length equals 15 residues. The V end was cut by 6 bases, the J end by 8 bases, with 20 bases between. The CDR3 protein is CASSGRTNSGEPQHF. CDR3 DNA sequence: TGTGCCAGCAGCGGAAGGACGAATTCGGGGGAGCCCCAGCATTTT.

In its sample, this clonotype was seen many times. As DNA, the CDR3 is TGTGCCAGCAGTTTCAGCTATAGCAATCAGCCCCAGCATTTT. This translates into CASSFSYSNQPQHF. V is TRBV27 and J is TRBJ1-5, with D unresolved. The V gene's germline CDR1 is MNHEY and CDR2 SMNVEV (reference sequence). The V gene lost 3 bases and the J gene lost 0 bases, with 6 bases spanning the gap. The CDR3 is 14 amino acids.